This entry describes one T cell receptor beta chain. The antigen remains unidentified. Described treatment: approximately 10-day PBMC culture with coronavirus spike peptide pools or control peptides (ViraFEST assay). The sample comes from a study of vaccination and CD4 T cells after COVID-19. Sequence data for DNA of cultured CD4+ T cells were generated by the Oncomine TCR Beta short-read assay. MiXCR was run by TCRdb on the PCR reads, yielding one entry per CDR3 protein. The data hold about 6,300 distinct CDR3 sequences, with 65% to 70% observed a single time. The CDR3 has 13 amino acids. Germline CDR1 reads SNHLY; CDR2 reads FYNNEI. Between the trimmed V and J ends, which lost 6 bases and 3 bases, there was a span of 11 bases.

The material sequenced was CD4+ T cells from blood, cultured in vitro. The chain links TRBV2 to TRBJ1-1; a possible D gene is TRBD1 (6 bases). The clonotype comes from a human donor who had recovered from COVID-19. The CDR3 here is CASRKEGDTEAFF. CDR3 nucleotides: TGTGCCAGCAGAAAGGAGGGGGACACTGAAGCTTTCTTT.